This T cell receptor beta chain was retrieved from a study of cytomegalovirus exposure and HLA in healthy donors. Study observations and caveats: Three of the chains that were CMV-associated were confirmed in vitro to be specific for CMV antigens.

Germline CDR1 MNHEY, CDR2 SMNVEV (reference sequence). This CDR3 is built from 13 residues. Trimming shortened V by 4 bases and J by 5 bases, and 12 bases separated the two germline ends. This clone was counted a single time. Its antigen is currently unknown. This PCR relied on a set of 60 Vbeta primers and 13 Jbeta primers. TCRdb keeps only in-frame clones here, not all; method: immunoSEQ multiplex PCR. The sample lists 170,000 or so clones; 77% were seen once. Sequences were obtained from PBMCs. The V call is TRBV27, the J call TRBJ2-7; D may be TRBD1 (6 bases). This clonotype was obtained from a woman aged 30 to 39 in good health and CMV-seropositive. The CDR3 region is CASSSNRDHEQYF. The DNA for the CDR3 is TGTGCCAGCAGTTCCAACAGGGACCACGAGCAGTACTTC.